This TCR beta chain was identified in a study of T cell changes during pregnancy in multiple sclerosis. Using immunoSEQ multiplex PCR, the repertoire was profiled, and TCRdb retains in-frame clones only, with some absent. This sample has about 100,000 clones; around 90% occur once, and the top ten carry approximately 1.2%. The material was peripheral blood, obtained in the second trimester of pregnancy. The receptor was derived from a female donor with multiple sclerosis, enrolled in a pregnancy study.

DNA for the CDR3: TGTGCCAGCAGTGAACCGGGGATGATGGGCAATGAGCAGTTCTTC. Translation: CASSEPGMMGNEQFF. This chain links TRBV6-1 with TRBJ2-1; tentatively, D is TRBD2 (5 bases). This CDR3 contains 15 residues. Trimming removed 2 bases from V and 6 bases from J, with 14 bases in between. CDR1 MNHNS and CDR2 SASEGT come from the germline V gene.